Detailed here is one T cell receptor beta chain. Its antigen is undetermined. This sample was included in a study of T cell responses to AZD1222 COVID-19 vaccine. Whole-study results and caveats: Most donors were white British, females outnumbered males, and clonal diversity was possibly underestimated. Spike as a whole was targeted by vaccine-associated CD4 TCRs, dominant at 160-218 and 743-854. Following two doses of AZD1222, Spike-specific TCR breadth and depth rose. Just a handful of people given AZD1222 tested seropositive at baseline.

Clones were sequenced by immunoSEQ multiplex PCR, and TCRdb holds only the in-frame ones, with some missing. Counted here are about 120,000 clones, more than 75% occurring once; the ten biggest clones make up just over 3.5%. The sample consisted of peripheral blood, taken 28 days after the second AZD1222 dose. The receptor comes from an adult who received the AZD1222 COVID-19 vaccine.

The CDR3: CASSMTGMVNEQFF. Written as DNA, the CDR3 is TGTGCCAGCAGCATGACCGGGATGGTCAATGAGCAGTTCTTC. This chain joins TRBV21-1 and TRBJ2-1; TRBD2 is taken as the D call from the table, unchecked against the DNA. TRBV21-1 is a documented pseudogene. The CDR3 length is 14 residues.